A single sample gave rise to the 3 T cell receptor beta chains below, sequenced in a study of blood T cells in healthy people across ages. A sample-barcoded 5' primer and a J-beta primer mix were used in a second PCR of roughly 6 to 12 cycles. MiXCR was run by TCRdb on the 5' RACE reads, yielding one entry per CDR3 protein. Of approximately 1,000,000 distinct CDR3 sequences in the sample, 40% to 55% were seen once. Material: blood. The receptors stem from a woman aged 55-69 years in good health.

This clonotype was seen only a few times. The genes are TRBV9 and TRBJ2-7; 7 positions agree with TRBD2. CDR3 size: 14 residues. In germline, CDR1 is SGDLS, CDR2 YYNGEE. Trimming removed 4 bases from V and 5 bases from J; junction bases left unmatched: 9. CDR3 nucleotides: TGTGCCAGCAGCACGAGGGACTATCGGGACGAGCAGTACTTC. Translating gives CASSTRDYRDEQYF.

In the case of this clonotype: One end of the junction fails to match germline, which may point to a read error. The gene calls are TRBV20-1 and TRBJ2-3; 13 bases are shared with TRBD2. There are 18 residues in the CDR3. CDR1 DFQATT and CDR2 SNEGSKA come from the germline V gene (reference sequence). CDR3 nucleotide sequence: TGCAGTGCTAGAGACCTGACTAGCGGGAGGCTTAGCATAGATACGCAGTATTTT. This translates into CSARDLTSGRLSIDTQYF.

This clonotype was seen many times. The chain is built from TRBV12-3 or TRBV12-4 and TRBJ1-2; unclear D gene. The CDR3 extends over 14 amino acids. V was clipped by 6 bases and J by 0 bases, with 11 bases between them. CDR3 region: CASRRGGSNYGYTF. CDR3 sequence (DNA): TGTGCCAGCAGACGCGGCGGATCTAACTATGGCTACACCTTC.